This TCR beta chain was profiled in a study of graft-versus-host responses after intestinal transplantation. Regarding the study as a whole: Peak levels of circulating GvH clones tracked with early post-transplant HvG declines.

Germline CDR1 reads SGDLS; CDR2 reads YYNGEE. Trimming left V 1 base short and J 0 bases short, with 14 bases between. The CDR3 consists of 17 residues. Libraries were prepared by immunoSEQ multiplex PCR; TCRdb keeps only in-frame clonotypes and omits some of them. The table lists about 100,000 clones, about 88% of them singletons. Regarding this clone: The antigen remains undetermined.

The genes are TRBV9 and TRBJ2-1, with D perhaps TRBD1 (6 bases). This material consisted of unstimulated CD4+ T cells sorted from spleen or lymph node cells, taken before transplant. This clonotype was sampled from a human donor who was the organ donor for an intestinal transplant. CDR3 bases: TGTGCCAGCAGCGTACTTTCCGGACAGACCTCCTACAATGAGCAGTTCTTC. It is translated as CASSVLSGQTSYNEQFF. Using reference TRBV9 and TRBJ2-1 for the parts outside the CDR3, the full variable domain is DSGVTQTPKHLITATGQRVTLRCSPRSGDLSVYWYQQSLDQGLQFLIQYYNGEERAKGNILERFSAQQFPDLHSELNLSSLELGDSALYFCASSVLSGQTSYNEQFFGPGTRLTVL.